This T cell receptor beta chain was retrieved from a study of Tregs in tolerant kidney transplant recipients. As to this clone: The sequence runs out 3 residues before the end of the CDR3; the remainder is reconstructed from the germline J gene.

V was cut by 5 bases and J by 4 bases, with 18 bases left in between. The germline CDR1 and CDR2 sequences are MNHEY and SVGEGT. The CDR3 runs 15 residues. Using immunoSEQ multiplex PCR, the repertoire was profiled, and TCRdb retains in-frame clones only, with some absent. This repertoire includes tens of thousands of clones. The sample in question was CD4+ T cells from blood, obtained before the transplant. This TCR derives from a human donor who received a combined kidney and bone marrow transplant. The V gene is TRBV6-2 or TRBV6-3, the J gene TRBJ2-7; a weak D match, TRBD2 (6 bases). The CDR3: CASSPTRGTGYEQYF. Partial CDR3 DNA: TGTGCCAGCAGTCCCACCCGCGGGACTGGTTACGAG.